The 10 T cell receptor beta chains reported below all come from one sample, sequenced in a study of shared clonotypes between healthy human individuals. Sequenced by immunoSEQ multiplex PCR; TCRdb stores in-frame clones only, minus some. Among 450,000 to 500,000 clones listed, 70% to 80% were seen once. Sequencing used PBMCs. All receptors come from a woman aged 35 to 49 in good health. Some clones in this sample may be carry-over from other donors' samples.

This chain connects TRBV18 to TRBJ1-1; D is unclear. The V end lost 4 bases, the J end lost 3 bases, and 9 bases lay between the germline ends. The CDR3 extends over 13 amino acids. Germline CDR1 is KGHSH and CDR2 is LQKENI. CDR3 amino acids: CASSLTGYTEAFF. The DNA for the CDR3 is TGTGCCAGCTCACTTACCGGCTACACTGAAGCTTTCTTT. Filled out from reference TRBV18 and TRBJ1-1, the complete variable domain reads NAGVMQNPRHLVRRRGQEARLRCSPMKGHSHVYWYRQLPEEGLKFMVYLQKENIIDESGMPKERFSAEFPKEGPSILRIQQVVRGDSAAYFCASSLTGYTEAFFGQGTRLTVV.

As for this clone: This is likely an artifact of a read error, given a far larger clone one base away. The chain couples TRBV2 to TRBJ1-1, with 7 bases aligning to TRBD1. The V segment lost 4 bases and the J segment 0 bases; nucleotides outside the gene matches: 11. CDR1 is SNHLY, CDR2 FYNNEI, per germline. The CDR3 consists of 17 residues. The CDR3 spells CASSGCDRVTVNTEAFF. CDR3 nucleotide sequence: TGTGCCAGCAGTGGTTGTGACAGGGTTACGGTGAACACTGAAGCTTTCTTT.

This clone came up a few times. The chain has TRBV2 and TRBJ1-2, with a tentative D call TRBD1 (6 bases). In germline, CDR1 is SNHLY, CDR2 FYNNEI. The CDR3 has 14 amino acids. Trimming took off 0 bases at V and 2 bases at J, with 7 bases between the two ends. The CDR3 here is CASSEAGQNYGYTF. As DNA, the CDR3 is TGTGCCAGCAGTGAAGCAGGACAGAACTATGGCTACACCTTC.

This clone was recorded many times. This sequence joins TRBV29-1 and TRBJ1-1; D may be TRBD1 (6 bases). The CDR3 has 13 residues. V was cut by 7 bases and J by 2 bases, with 14 bases left in between. From germline, CDR1 is SQVTM and CDR2 ANQGSEA. The CDR3 coding sequence is TGCAGCGAGACCGGGACAAGTAACACTGAAGCTTTCTTT. Amino acids: CSETGTSNTEAFF.

Only a few counts were recorded for this clone. This sequence joins TRBV5-6 and TRBJ1-2; D uncertain. The CDR3 spans 12 residues. Per germline, CDR1 SGHDT and CDR2 YYEEEE. Trimming took off 0 bases at V and 3 bases at J, with 3 bases between the two ends. The CDR3 region is CASSLGDYGYTF. In nucleotides, the CDR3 is TGTGCCAGCAGCTTGGGGGACTATGGCTACACCTTC.

Turning to this clone: Other DNA sequences from this sample encode an identical CDR3 as well. The V gene is TRBV11-3, the J gene TRBJ2-1; tentative D call: TRBD1 (5 bases). This CDR3 comprises 14 residues. Per germline, CDR1 SGHNT and CDR2 YENEEA. The V end lost 5 bases, the J end lost 4 bases, and 12 bases lay between the germline ends. CDR3 sequence (DNA): TGTGCCAGCAGCCCCTCTAGGGGATACAATGAGCAGTTCTTC. Translated: CASSPSRGYNEQFF.

The chain combines TRBV7-2 with TRBJ2-7; D not resolved. Germline V CDR1 and CDR2: SGHTA, FQGNSA. The CDR3 length is 16 residues. V lost 5 bases to trimming and J lost 5 bases, with 22 bases between them. The CDR3 nucleotides are TGTGCCAGCAGCCGATTCTGGACCCTCTCGGACGACGAGCAGTACTTC. Amino acid sequence: CASSRFWTLSDDEQYF.

Concerning this clone itself: A read error is likely here: a far larger clone is one base away. This chain uses TRBV2 with TRBJ2-2; 9 nucleotides match TRBD2. This CDR3 region has 15 residues. Losses at the gene ends were 4 bases for V and 4 bases for J; bases not matched to a gene: 4. Per the germline V gene, CDR1 is SNHLY and CDR2 is FYNNEI. Here the CDR3 DNA reads TGTGCCAGCAGTGGACTAGCGGAACCCACCGGGGAGCTGTTTTTT. Its protein product is CASSGLAEPTGELFF.

This chain uses TRBV7-9 with TRBJ2-7, with 7 bases lining up with TRBD2. The CDR3 runs to 15 residues. CDR1 and CDR2 (germline): SEHNR, FQNEAQ (reference sequence). Germline trimming cut 3 bases from V and 4 bases from J; bases unmatched to any gene: 9. The CDR3 is CASSFTPGRVYEQYF. Here the CDR3 DNA reads TGTGCCAGCAGCTTTACTCCGGGGAGGGTGTACGAGCAGTACTTC.

This clone has only a few counts. The chain carries TRBV19 and TRBJ1-1; D uncertain. V lost 4 bases to trimming and J lost 0 bases, with 12 bases between them. The CDR3 runs to 15 residues. From germline, CDR1 is LNHDA and CDR2 SQIVND (reference sequence). The CDR3 DNA follows: TGTGCCAGTAGTACGGCGCAGACGATGAACACTGAAGCTTTCTTT. Translation gives CASSTAQTMNTEAFF.